Listed here is a single TCR beta chain. Its specificity is unknown. This sample is drawn from a study of cytomegalovirus exposure and HLA in healthy donors. Whole-study findings and limits: In vitro testing confirmed a few CMV-associated chains as specific for CMV antigens. In presence/absence analyses, roughly uniform sequencing depth across donors was assumed.

Vbeta (60) and Jbeta (13) primers were used in the PCR. Some clones are missing from TCRdb's copy, which holds only in-frame ones; the method was immunoSEQ multiplex PCR. The sample has 140,000 to 150,000 clones; around 77% are singletons. The CDR3 is 15 amino acids. Trimming removed 3 bases at V and 2 bases at J, with 11 bases between. Germline V gene sequence: CDR1 MNHNY, CDR2 SVGAGI (reference sequence). Input material: PBMCs. The sequence was obtained from a woman between 35 and 50 years old in good health and CMV-seropositive. The chain has TRBV6-6 and TRBJ1-5; TRBD1 is a possible D gene (6 bases). The CDR3 loop reads CASSYKDRGNQPQHF. For the CDR3, the DNA is TGTGCCAGCAGTTATAAGGACAGAGGCAATCAGCCCCAGCATTTT.